Below are 12 T cell receptor beta chains sequenced from a single sample in a study of shared clonotypes between healthy human individuals. TCRdb keeps only in-frame clones here, not all; method: immunoSEQ multiplex PCR. The repertoire holds about 1 million clones, with about 75% as singletons. The sequenced sample was memory CD4+ T cells sorted from blood. Specified subset: CD45RA-negative fraction. These receptor sequences come from a man aged 18 to 30 in good health.

The genes are TRBV30 and TRBJ1-4; D not certain. CDR1 GTSNPN and CDR2 SVGIG come from the germline V gene (reference sequence). Trimming removed 6 bases from V and 4 bases from J, with 12 bases in between. The CDR3 is 13 amino acids. This CDR3 reads CACSWEFNEKLFF. The CDR3 DNA reads TGTGCCTGCTCCTGGGAATTTAATGAAAAACTGTTTTTT.

The chain is built from TRBV27 and TRBJ1-5; 9 bases line up with TRBD1. CDR3 size: 14 residues. V gave up 3 bases and J gave up 9 bases; unmatched junction bases: 6. Germline assignment: CDR1 MNHEY and CDR2 SMNVEV (reference sequence). In nucleotides, the CDR3 is TGTGCCAGCAGTTTCGGGACAGGGTCTCGGCCCCAGCATTTT. This gives the protein CASSFGTGSRPQHF.

The chain carries TRBV19 and TRBJ2-7; 7 bases fit TRBD1. Germline V gene lookup returns CDR1 LNHDA and CDR2 SQIVND (reference sequence). This CDR3 has 14 amino acids. Trimming removed 5 bases from V and 4 bases from J; junction bases left unmatched: 8. The CDR3: CASSPDRAAYEQYF. The CDR3 bases are TGTGCCAGTAGTCCCGACAGGGCTGCGTACGAGCAGTACTTC.

The chain combines TRBV6-1 with TRBJ2-3; tentative D call: TRBD2 (6 bases). This CDR3 contains 15 residues. Deletions cut 2 bases from V and 0 bases from J, with 9 bases between. Germline CDR1 reads MNHNS; CDR2 reads SASEGT. CDR3 nucleotide sequence: TGTGCCAGCAGTGAACGGGGGACTAGCACAGATACGCAGTATTTT. Residues: CASSERGTSTDTQYF.

As for this clone: This clone may be a read error of a much larger clone one base away. The sample holds other DNA sequences that translate to the same CDR3. The genes are TRBV11-2 and TRBJ1-3, with D uncertain. Germline V gene data show CDR1 as SGHAT and CDR2 as FQNNGV. With 5 bases removed from V and 4 bases from J, the gap between germline ends came to 6 bases. This CDR3 region has 12 residues. The CDR3 sequence is CASSLGGNTIYF. The CDR3 DNA follows: TGTGCCAGCAGCCTCGGGGGAAACACCATATATTTT.

Comment on this clone: This likely traces to a read error, being one base from a far larger clone. The chain employs TRBV30 and TRBJ2-7; TRBD2 might be the D (5 bases). Per the germline V gene, CDR1 is GTSNPN and CDR2 is SVGIG (reference sequence). CDR3 length equals 13 residues. As DNA, the CDR3 is TGTGCCTGGACTCGGGGTTTAACCTACAAGCAGTACTTC. Protein product: CAWTRGLTYKQYF. The full variable domain, its missing parts supplied by reference TRBV30 and TRBJ2-7, is SQTIHQWPATLVQPVGSPLSLECTVEGTSNPNLYWYRQAAGRGLQLLFYSVGIGQISSEVPQNLSASRPQDRQFILSSKKLLLSDSGFYLCAWTRGLTYKQYFGPGTRLTVT.

The gene calls are TRBV5-6 and TRBJ2-7; D gene unclear. Germline V gene sequence: CDR1 SGHDT, CDR2 YYEEEE. Trimming left V 4 bases short and J 3 bases short, with 14 bases between. The CDR3 runs to 14 residues. The CDR3: CASSPVTSVYEQYF. Written as DNA, the CDR3 is TGTGCCAGCAGCCCCGTTACTTCCGTCTACGAGCAGTACTTC.

This clone has just one count. J is TRBJ2-3 and V is TRBV2; no reliable D call. Germline V gives CDR1 SNHLY, CDR2 FYNNEI. Trimming removed 0 bases from V and 5 bases from J, with 3 bases in between. The CDR3 totals 12 residues. The CDR3 nucleotides are TGTGCCAGCAGTGAAGCCGGAGATACGCAGTATTTT. As protein: CASSEAGDTQYF.

This clone was picked up many times. This chain joins TRBV4-1 and TRBJ2-3, with D perhaps given as TRBD1 or TRBD2 (7 bases each). The V and J ends lost 1 base and 6 bases respectively, with 11 bases between them. The CDR3 length is 14 residues. Per germline, CDR1 MGHRA and CDR2 YSYEKL. This chain's CDR3 is CASSQVQGGDTQYF. Here the CDR3 DNA reads TGCGCCAGCAGCCAAGTCCAGGGGGGGGATACGCAGTATTTT.

V is TRBV5-1 and J is TRBJ2-1; 8 positions agree with TRBD1. This CDR3 has 13 amino acids. V trimming: 3 bases; J trimming: 9 bases; junction bases outside the gene matches: 5. The germline gives CDR1 SGHRS, CDR2 YFSETQ. CDR3 residues: CASSSDRGGEQFF. DNA for the CDR3: TGCGCCAGCAGCTCTGACAGGGGTGGTGAGCAGTTCTTC.

The rearrangement joins TRBV5-5 to TRBJ1-4; D is perhaps TRBD1 (5 bases). V was cut by 7 bases and J by 3 bases, with 10 bases left in between. The CDR3 extends over 13 amino acids. The V gene's germline CDR1 is SGHKS and CDR2 YYEKEE (reference sequence). CDR3 sequence reads: CASGTGPNEKLFF. Written as DNA, the CDR3 is TGTGCCAGCGGGACGGGCCCTAATGAAAAACTGTTTTTT.

This chain links TRBV6-1 with TRBJ2-7; TRBD2 agrees at 7 bases. CDR1 MNHNS and CDR2 SASEGT come from the germline V gene. The ends lost 6 bases at V and 5 bases at J; junction bases unmatched: 7. The length of the CDR3 is 13 residues. The CDR3 loop is CASSRSGTNEQYF. The DNA for the CDR3 is TGTGCCAGCAGCAGATCCGGGACTAACGAGCAGTACTTC.